The rows below give T cell receptor beta chains drawn from one sample of a study of immune cell composition in non-small cell lung cancer. Sequencing was performed with immunoSEQ multiplex PCR; in TCRdb, only in-frame clones are kept and a portion is missing. The data contain about 14,000 clones, about 70% of them singletons. Sequenced material: lung tumor tissue. These receptors were obtained from a human donor with non-small cell lung cancer. Each CDR3 is given with its conserved first and last residue. The D gene is left open where the match is weak. Clone size appears in some rows only: once, few, many, or a class for an expanded clone.

v_gene	abundance	d_gene	j_gene	CDR3nt	CDR3aa
TRBV4-3	.	TRBD1	TRBJ1-1	TGCGCCAGCAGGGACAGGTCTATGAACACTGAAGCTTTCTTT	CASRDRSMNTEAFF
TRBV25-1	once	TRBD1	TRBJ2-7	TGTGCCAGCAGTCCCGACAGGGGGCGCCGTTCCGTCCACGAGCAGTACTTC	CASSPDRGRRSVHEQYF
TRBV4-2	.	.	TRBJ1-1	TGTGCCAGCAGCCCAAAGAGTGGCACTGAAGCTTTCTTT	CASSPKSGTEAFF
TRBV9	.	.	TRBJ2-2	TGTGCCAGCAGCGTAGGGTCCACGAGGAGCGGGGAGCTGTTTTTT	CASSVGSTRSGELFF
TRBV6-5	.	.	TRBJ2-1	TGTGCCAGCAACTCCCGCGGTTACAATGAGCAGTTCTTC	CASNSRGYNEQFF
TRBV27	.	.	TRBJ2-2	TGTGCCAGCAGTTGGACATACACCGGGGAGCTGTTTTTT	CASSWTYTGELFF
TRBV15	.	.	TRBJ1-4	TGTGCCACCAGCAGAGATATTGTAGCCTACGACTCAAATGAAAAACTGTTTTTT	CATSRDIVAYDSNEKLFF
TRBV5-6	.	TRBD2	TRBJ2-1	TGTGCCAGCAGCTTGGGTCAGGGCACGGCGGGGGGCAATGAGCAGTTCTTC	CASSLGQGTAGGNEQFF
TRBV6-1	once	.	TRBJ2-7	TGTGCCAGCGTGGGACTGAGCTTTATCTACGAGCAGTACTTC	CASVGLSFIYEQYF
TRBV6-5	.	.	TRBJ1-6	TGTGCCAGCAGTCGGCTAGGGGATTCACCCCTCCACTTT	CASSRLGDSPLHF
TRBV6-6	.	.	TRBJ2-4	TGTGCCAGCAGGGACAGTCTAGCCAAAAACATTCAGTACTTC	CASRDSLAKNIQYF
TRBV7-2	.	TRBD1	TRBJ2-3	TGTGCCAGCAGCTTAGCACAGGGGCCAGATACGCAGTATTTT	CASSLAQGPDTQYF
TRBV6-1	once	TRBD2	TRBJ2-1	TGTGCCAGCAGTGACCCTTCGCGGGGGGCCTACAATGAGCAGTTCTTC	CASSDPSRGAYNEQFF
TRBV7-9	once	.	TRBJ1-3	TGTGCCAGCAGCTTACCCGCGCGCTCTGGAAACACCATATATTTT	CASSLPARSGNTIYF
TRBV18	.	.	TRBJ1-2	TGTGCCAGCTCACCACTTACAGGGAATAACTATGGCTACACCTTC	CASSPLTGNNYGYTF
TRBV6-5	.	TRBD1	TRBJ1-1	TGTGCCAGCAGCCGGACAGGAGTTATGAACACTGAAGCTTTCTTT	CASSRTGVMNTEAFF
TRBV5-1	.	.	TRBJ2-1	TGCGCCAGCAGGGGACACCCCTCCTACAATGAGCAGTTCTTC	CASRGHPSYNEQFF
TRBV19	.	TRBD2	TRBJ2-1	TGTGCCAGTAGTATACTACTAGCGGGAGGGCCAAGTGAGCAGTTCTTC	CASSILLAGGPSEQFF
TRBV7-2	.	.	TRBJ1-3	TGTGCCAGCAGCTTAGTTTTACGGGACACACGCACCATATATTTT	CASSLVLRDTRTIYF
TRBV5-4	.	.	TRBJ2-7	TGTGCCAGCAGCAGGACAGAGTCCTACGAGCAGTACTTC	CASSRTESYEQYF
TRBV7-3	.	TRBD2	TRBJ2-3	TGTGCCAGCAGCTCGGCTAGCGGGGGTAGCACAGATACGCAGTATTTT	CASSSASGGSTDTQYF
TRBV6-1	.	.	TRBJ1-5	TGTGCCAGCAGGGGCGGGGGTAGCAATCAGCCCCAGCATTTT	CASRGGGSNQPQHF
TRBV5-6	large	.	TRBJ2-7	TGTGCCAGCAGCTTAAGTGATTCAGGAGAGCAGTACTTC	CASSLSDSGEQYF
TRBV9	.	.	TRBJ1-4	TGTGCCAGCAGCCCCCTGGGGGGGGTGGATGAAAAACTGTTTTTT	CASSPLGGVDEKLFF
TRBV5-1	.	.	TRBJ2-5	TGCGCCAGCAGCCCCTCCTCCCCGGCGGGGGCGGAGACCCAGTACTTC	CASSPSSPAGAETQYF
TRBV15	.	.	TRBJ2-1	TGTGCCACCAGCTCGGGACATCAAAATGAGCAGTTCTTC	CATSSGHQNEQFF
TRBV18	once	.	TRBJ2-3	TGTGCCAGCTCAAACTATGGAGATACGCAGTATTTT	CASSNYGDTQYF
TRBV11-2	.	TRBD1	TRBJ2-7	TGTGCCAGCAGCTTAGGTGTGAAAGACAGGGGGTTATGGTACGAGCAGTACTTC	CASSLGVKDRGLWYEQYF
TRBV2	.	TRBD2	TRBJ2-2	TGTGCCAGCAGTCCAACGACTAGCGAGACCGGGGAGCTGTTTTTT	CASSPTTSETGELFF
TRBV5-6	.	TRBD2	TRBJ2-1	TGTGCCAGCAGCCCCGGGACTAGCGGGAGTGGCAATGAGCAGTTCTTC	CASSPGTSGSGNEQFF
TRBV5-5	.	TRBD1	TRBJ2-2	TGTGCCAGCAGCTTGAGGACAGGGCTTCAGGGCACCGGGGAGCTGTTTTTT	CASSLRTGLQGTGELFF
TRBV10-3	.	.	TRBJ2-7	TGTGCCATCAGTCCTCAGGGAAGGCCTACCTACGAGCAGTACTTC	CAISPQGRPTYEQYF
TRBV15	few	TRBD1	TRBJ2-1	TGTGCCACCAGCAGAGCCATGACAGGGAATGGTGGACCCTACAATGAGCAGTTCTTC	CATSRAMTGNGGPYNEQFF
TRBV10-1	once	TRBD2	TRBJ2-5	TGCGCCAGCACTAGGACTAGCGGGGGGGAGACCCAGTACTTC	CASTRTSGGETQYF
TRBV7-9	.	.	TRBJ2-3	TGTGCCAGCAGCGTTAGCGGACTCCCCACAGATACGCAGTATTTT	CASSVSGLPTDTQYF
TRBV29-1	.	.	TRBJ1-2	TGCAGCGTTGTTCGGGGGTTCGATGGCTACACCTTC	CSVVRGFDGYTF
TRBV7-9	.	.	TRBJ2-6	TGTGCCAGCAGCTTACTCGGGGGGCCTGGGGCCAACGTCCTGACTTTC	CASSLLGGPGANVLTF
TRBV5-1	.	TRBD2	TRBJ2-5	TGCGCCAGCAGCTTGGCGGGGGGGGAGACCCAGTACTTC	CASSLAGGETQYF
TRBV5-1	.	.	TRBJ1-1	TGCGCCAGCAGCTTGGTGGGGGGGTCCGGCACTGAAGCTTTCTTT	CASSLVGGSGTEAFF
TRBV13	.	TRBD1	TRBJ2-1	TGTGCCAGCAGCCCAAGGGACAGGGGGGGCTATGAGCAGTTCTTC	CASSPRDRGGYEQFF
TRBV20-1	few	.	TRBJ1-2	TGCAGTGCTAGAGATTTCGAGGGAGGCACCTTC	CSARDFEGGTF
TRBV28	.	TRBD1	TRBJ1-4	TGTGCCAGCAGTCCGGGACAGGGTGGGCAAAAACTGTTTTTT	CASSPGQGGQKLFF
TRBV2	.	.	TRBJ2-1	TGTGCCAGCAGCCGCTACAGGGACAATGAGCAGTTCTTC	CASSRYRDNEQFF
TRBV18	.	TRBD1	TRBJ1-2	TGTGCCAGCTCACTTGACAGGGGCTATGGCTACACCTTC	CASSLDRGYGYTF